The 25 T cell receptor beta chains below were found in one sample sequenced in a study of T cells in Graves' hyperthyroidism and ophthalmopathy. It was RNA transcripts that yielded the amplified TCR beta CDR3 regions. The TCR CDR3 first-round RT-PCR relied on the HTBI primer set. TCRdb used MiXCR to reprocess the multiplex PCR reads, holding one entry per CDR3 protein. The profile shows a few hundred thousand distinct CDR3 sequences, about 15% of them singletons. Sequencing used blood. Receptors were obtained from a woman younger than 45 with Graves' hyperthyroidism.

This clonotype was seen a handful of times. This chain joins TRBV6-1 and TRBJ1-1; 7 bases map to TRBD1. The germline gives CDR1 MNHNS, CDR2 SASEGT. The CDR3 runs to 13 residues. V trimming: 7 bases; J trimming: 5 bases; junction bases outside the gene matches: 7. The CDR3 DNA follows: TGTGCCAGCATGGGGACAGCGGGGACTGAAGCTTTCTTT. It translates to CASMGTAGTEAFF.

This clonotype has ten or more counts. The chain has TRBV11-2 and TRBJ2-7; TRBD2 matches 7 bases. V trimming: 5 bases; J trimming: 7 bases; junction bases outside the gene matches: 8. Germline assignment: CDR1 SGHAT and CDR2 FQNNGV. The CDR3 is made up of 13 amino acids. CDR3 sequence reads: CASSLRLATEQYF. The CDR3 DNA follows: TGTGCCAGCAGCCTGAGACTAGCTACTGAGCAGTACTTC.

This clonotype was seen a few times. The chain joins TRBV30 to TRBJ2-7, with 7 bases that match TRBD2. With V trimmed by 5 bases and J by 5 bases, 12 bases remained unmatched. CDR1 is GTSNPN, CDR2 SVGIG, per germline (reference sequence). The CDR3 totals 14 residues. CDR3 nucleotides: TGTGCCTGGGGCCCACCGGGGGGAACGGACGAGCAGTACTTC. Protein: CAWGPPGGTDEQYF.

As concerns this clonotype: The junction shows a germline mismatch at one end, possibly a read error. V is TRBV5-1 and J is TRBJ1-4; D is undetermined. CDR3 size: 13 residues. Germline V CDR1 and CDR2: SGHRS, YFSETQ. The chain's CDR3 is CASSLRQVEKLFF. In nucleotides, the CDR3 is TGTGCCAGCAGCTTGCGGCAGGTGGAAAAACTGTTTTTT.

CDR3 nucleotide sequence: TGCAGCGCGGTACCCTCTCGAGGCACAGATACGCAGTATTTT. As protein: CSAVPSRGTDTQYF. The chain combines TRBV29-1 with TRBJ2-3; no clear D. Trimming removed 7 bases from V and 1 base from J, with 15 bases in between. Germline CDR1 and CDR2: SQVTM and ANQGSEA. CDR3 length: 14 residues.

The chain carries TRBV4-1 and TRBJ2-7; possible D gene TRBD2, 5 bases. The ends were cut back, 0 bases at V and 5 bases at J, with 14 bases in the middle. The CDR3 is 15 residues long. CDR1 is MGHRA, CDR2 YSYEKL, per germline. The CDR3 region is CASSQDSRTGHEQYF. Written as DNA, the CDR3 is TGCGCCAGCAGCCAAGATTCGAGGACTGGGCACGAGCAGTACTTC.

This clonotype was detected once. The V and J genes are TRBV20-1 and TRBJ2-7; no definite D call. From germline, CDR1 is DFQATT and CDR2 SNEGSKA (reference sequence). CDR3 length: 17 residues. With 5 bases removed from V and 2 bases from J, the gap between germline ends came to 25 bases. The CDR3: CSAFRHPASDPPYEQYF. In nucleotides, the CDR3 is TGCAGTGCTTTTCGGCACCCGGCATCGGACCCCCCCTACGAGCAGTACTTC.

V and J are TRBV28 and TRBJ1-1; no clear D gene. Per germline, CDR1 MDHEN and CDR2 SYDVKM. CDR3 size: 13 residues. Trimming stripped 9 bases from V and 0 bases from J, with 11 bases between. The CDR3 coding sequence is TGTGCCAGTCTCAGAGACATGAACACTGAAGCTTTCTTT. Amino acids: CASLRDMNTEAFF.

This clonotype occurred many times. The V call is TRBV5-1, the J call TRBJ2-1; tentatively, D is TRBD1 (6 bases). Germline V gene lookup returns CDR1 SGHRS and CDR2 YFSETQ. The germline V and J ends were trimmed by 0 bases and 5 bases, with 15 bases remaining between them. There are 16 residues in the CDR3. The DNA of the CDR3 is TGCGCCAGCAGCTTGGGGGACACTCAAGGCAACAATGAGCAGTTCTTC. Translation gives CASSLGDTQGNNEQFF.

This clonotype was counted at least ten times. The chain uses TRBV28 and TRBJ2-7, with 15 nucleotides matching TRBD2. The CDR3 extends over 17 amino acids. V was pared by 5 bases and J by 3 bases, with 8 bases of the junction left unmatched. CDR1 MDHEN and CDR2 SYDVKM come from the germline V gene. The chain's CDR3 is CASSPGLAGGIGYEQYF. CDR3 in DNA: TGTGCCAGCAGTCCCGGACTAGCGGGAGGGATAGGCTACGAGCAGTACTTC.

This clonotype was seen ten or more times. The gene calls are TRBV6-6 and TRBJ1-2; 11 bases match TRBD1. Looked up from germline, CDR1 is MNHNY and CDR2 is SVGAGI (reference sequence). The CDR3 runs to 17 residues. V shed 0 bases, J shed 4 bases, and the junction held 7 bases outside the gene matches. CDR3 nucleotides: TGTGCCAGCAGTTACTCTTGGACAGGGGGCAATCGCTATGGCTACACCTTC. It specifies CASSYSWTGGNRYGYTF.

As to this clonotype: The junction does not match germline at one end; this may be a read error. The chain has TRBV11-2 and TRBJ2-1, with TRBD2 matching 14 bases. Per the germline V gene, CDR1 is SGHAT and CDR2 is FQNNGV. The length of the CDR3 is 14 residues. The CDR3 is CASSRGLAGDEQSF. The CDR3 region has the DNA TGTGCCAGCAGCAGGGGACTAGCGGGAGATGAGCAGTCCTTC.

This clonotype was observed a few times. V is TRBV9 and J is TRBJ2-7; 8 positions match TRBD2. In germline, CDR1 is SGDLS, CDR2 YYNGEE. The trim removed 0 bases at V and 4 bases at J, leaving 3 bases unmatched. The CDR3 contains 14 residues. The CDR3 loop is CASSVESGSYEQYF. The CDR3, as DNA: TGTGCCAGCAGCGTAGAGAGCGGGAGTTACGAGCAGTACTTC.

This clonotype came up many times. The V gene is TRBV7-2, the J gene TRBJ1-1, with 10 bases fitting TRBD1. Germline CDR1 is SGHTA and CDR2 is FQGNSA. The CDR3 has 15 amino acids. The V gene end was trimmed by 6 bases and the J gene end by 2 bases; junction bases not matched to a gene: 6. The CDR3 is CASRSGTGVNTEAFF. The CDR3 DNA sequence: TGTGCCAGCAGGAGTGGGACAGGGGTAAACACTGAAGCTTTCTTT.

This clonotype was detected ten times or more. The chain combines TRBV7-8 with TRBJ2-1; 7 bases align to TRBD1. V was pared by 4 bases and J by 0 bases, with 6 bases of the junction left unmatched. Germline V CDR1 and CDR2: SGHVS, FQNEAQ. The CDR3 covers 16 residues. CDR3 bases: TGTGCCAGCAGCTCTCCAGGGGGACACTCCTACAATGAGCAGTTCTTC. This gives the protein CASSSPGGHSYNEQFF.

For this clonotype: It may be a read error: a sequence one base away is much more abundant. The V gene is TRBV6-1, the J gene TRBJ2-1; a possible D gene is TRBD1 (6 bases). The CDR3 is made up of 17 amino acids. From germline, CDR1 is MNHNS and CDR2 SASEGT. The CDR3 region is CASSELMGQTFYNEQSF. For the CDR3, the DNA is TGTGCCAGCAGTGAACTAATGGGACAAACTTTCTACAATGAGCAGTCCTTC.

The gene calls are TRBV27 and TRBJ2-7; no clear D gene. Germline assignment: CDR1 MNHEY and CDR2 SMNVEV (reference sequence). This CDR3 comprises 11 residues. V was shortened by 5 bases and J by 7 bases, with 9 bases between the two germline ends. CDR3 sequence reads: CASSQGLEQYF. In DNA, the CDR3 is TGTGCCAGCAGTCAAGGGTTGGAGCAGTACTTC.

This clonotype was recorded many times. The gene calls are TRBV7-2 and TRBJ2-5; 7 positions match TRBD2. CDR1 and CDR2 from the germline V gene are SGHTA and FQGNSA. V trimming: 5 bases; J trimming: 1 base; junction bases outside the gene matches: 4. The CDR3 contains 14 residues. The CDR3 DNA follows: TGTGCCAGCAGCATAGGACTAGGCCAAGAGACCCAGTACTTC. It codes for CASSIGLGQETQYF.

This clonotype was seen at least ten times. The chain couples TRBV7-2 to TRBJ2-1; D is undetermined. Germline V CDR1 and CDR2: SGHTA, FQGNSA. The CDR3 is made up of 15 amino acids. V was trimmed by 2 bases and J by 3 bases, leaving 11 bases between them. The CDR3 DNA is TGTGCCAGCAGCTTAATGGTAACAGACTACAATGAGCAGTTCTTC. Translated, it gives CASSLMVTDYNEQFF.

The chain carries TRBV12-5 and TRBJ2-7; D is possibly TRBD2 (5 bases). V was shortened by 2 bases and J by 9 bases, with 8 bases between the two germline ends. Per germline, CDR1 LGHNT and CDR2 FRNRAP. The CDR3 length is 11 residues. The CDR3 DNA is TGTGCTAGTGGTTTGAGGGCGGGGCAGTACTTC. It codes for CASGLRAGQYF.

This clonotype has a count of ten or more. V is TRBV5-1 and J is TRBJ2-1, with TRBD1 matching over 10 bases. The CDR3 is made up of 15 amino acids. The junction had 7 bases not matched to a gene; V was cut back by 4 bases and J by 6 bases. Germline assignment: CDR1 SGHRS and CDR2 YFSETQ. The CDR3 DNA is TGCGCCAGCAGCCCGGGTGGGACAGGGGCCAATGAGCAGTTCTTC. Its translation: CASSPGGTGANEQFF.

The sample holds a few counts of this clonotype. The DNA for the CDR3 is TGTGCCAGCAGCGAATTAGCGGCCACAGATACGCAGTATTTT. Translation gives CASSELAATDTQYF. The rearrangement links TRBV9 to TRBJ2-3; TRBD2 might be the D (6 bases). The length of the CDR3 is 14 residues. V lost 3 bases, J lost 2 bases, and 10 bases lay in between. Germline CDR1 SGDLS, CDR2 YYNGEE.

This clonotype was recorded many times. The V call is TRBV29-1, the J call TRBJ1-5, with TRBD1 matching over 11 bases. The V gene's germline CDR1 is SQVTM and CDR2 ANQGSEA. This CDR3 is built from 18 residues. Trimming took 3 bases from V and 1 from J; bases not matched to a gene: 11. The CDR3 is CSVETGQGGLVSNQPQHF. The CDR3 bases are TGCAGCGTTGAGACGGGACAGGGGGGTCTAGTGAGCAATCAGCCCCAGCATTTT. The full variable domain, with the rest looked up from reference TRBV29-1 and TRBJ1-5, is SAVISQKPSRDICQRGTSLTIQCQVDSQVTMMFWYRQQPGQSLTLIATANQGSEATYESGFVIDKFPISRPNLTFSTLTVSNMSPEDSSIYLCSVETGQGGLVSNQPQHFGDGTRLSIL.

A note on this clonotype: This may be a read error, as it is one base from a much larger clone. The V gene is TRBV28, the J gene TRBJ2-1, with TRBD2 matching 11 bases. CDR1 and CDR2 (germline): MDHEN, SYDVKM. This CDR3 has 16 amino acids. Germline trimming cut 6 bases from V and 6 bases from J; bases unmatched to any gene: 10. CDR3 residues: CASSFRVAGGLNEQFF. The CDR3 nucleotides read TGTGCCAGCAGCTTCCGGGTAGCGGGAGGGCTCAATGAGCAGTTCTTC.

This chain joins TRBV6-1 and TRBJ2-2; a weak D match, TRBD2 (5 bases). The CDR3 loop spans 15 amino acids. Germline V CDR1 and CDR2: MNHNS, SASEGT. V dropped 6 bases and J dropped 7 bases, with 18 bases sitting between them. The CDR3 here is CASRKVIAGIGELFF. In DNA form, the CDR3 reads TGTGCCAGCAGGAAGGTCATAGCCGGGATCGGGGAGCTGTTTTTT.